The 19 T cell receptor beta chains below were found in one sample sequenced in a study of blood T cell repertoires in COVID-19. Method: immunoSEQ multiplex PCR; TCRdb's copy keeps in-frame clones and lacks some. In the table there are about 50,000 clones, roughly 88% of which are singletons. Material for sequencing was peripheral blood. Receptors originate from a human donor with active COVID-19. The donor label of this sample is uncertain.

This chain's CDR3 is CASTNLQTGAGELFF. The DNA of the CDR3 is TGCGCCAGCACCAATTTACAAACAGGGGCCGGGGAGCTGTTTTTT. The chain is built from TRBV5-1 and TRBJ2-2; 7 bases match TRBD1. The CDR3 contains 15 residues. V dropped 6 bases and J dropped 6; count of bases not matched to a gene: 11. Germline CDR1 is SGHRS and CDR2 is YFSETQ. Based on the CDR3 plus reference TRBV5-1 and TRBJ2-2, the full variable domain is KAGVTQTPRYLIKTRGQQVTLSCSPISGHRSVSWYQQTPGQGLQFLFEYFSETQRNKGNFPGRFSGRQFSNSRSEMNVSTLELGDSALYLCASTNLQTGAGELFFGEGSRLTVL.

This clone was counted a few times. V is TRBV7-9 and J is TRBJ1-3; D gene ambiguous. CDR3 length: 14 amino acids. V was clipped by 5 bases and J by 3 bases, with 11 bases between them. Per germline, CDR1 SEHNR and CDR2 FQNEAQ (reference sequence). CDR3 DNA sequence: TGTGCCAGCAGCCCAGTGGCGGGTGGAAACACCATATATTTT. It codes for CASSPVAGGNTIYF.

The V and J genes are TRBV4-2 and TRBJ2-1; no reliable D call. V was clipped by 4 bases and J by 0 bases, with 10 bases between them. Germline V gene sequence: CDR1 LGHNA, CDR2 YNFKEQ. The CDR3 is 15 residues long. The CDR3 DNA reads TGTGCCAGCAGCCCCCGTCATAGCTCCTACAATGAGCAGTTCTTC. It yields the protein CASSPRHSSYNEQFF.

The CDR3 reads CASTPTPSGRGYSPLHF. The CDR3 DNA is TGTGCCAGCACCCCGACCCCCAGCGGCAGGGGATATTCACCCCTCCACTTT. This chain uses TRBV9 with TRBJ1-6; D might be TRBD1 (6 bases). The V end lost 6 bases, the J end lost 8 bases, and 24 bases lay between the germline ends. The germline CDR1 and CDR2 sequences are SGDLS and YYNGEE. The CDR3 is made up of 17 amino acids.

The chain uses TRBV5-1 and TRBJ2-5, with TRBD1 identical over 8 bases. Germline V gene lookup returns CDR1 SGHRS and CDR2 YFSETQ. Trimming took 7 bases from V and 5 from J; bases not matched to a gene: 19. The length of the CDR3 is 17 residues. Here the CDR3 reads CASGRDGQGGYGETQYF. CDR3 nucleotide sequence: TGCGCCAGCGGCCGAGATGGACAGGGAGGCTACGGGGAGACCCAGTACTTC.

V is TRBV3-1 (or the pseudogene TRBV3-2) and J is TRBJ1-2, with 7 bases fitting TRBD1. Trimming at V came to 3 bases and at J to 8 bases, leaving 15 bases not matched to a gene. Germline V gene lookup returns CDR1 LGHDT and CDR2 YNNKEL (reference sequence). The CDR3 extends over 16 amino acids. The CDR3 region has the DNA TGTGCCAGCAGCCAGGTCCACGCCGGGACAGTGATAGGCTACACCTTC. This encodes CASSQVHAGTVIGYTF.

This chain links TRBV24-1 with TRBJ2-2; tentative D call: TRBD1 (6 bases). This CDR3 region has 14 residues. V was pared by 2 bases and J by 7 bases, with 10 bases between. CDR1 and CDR2 from the germline V gene are KGHDR and SFDVKD. The CDR3 protein is CATSDWTQGGELFF. CDR3 DNA sequence: TGTGCCACCAGTGATTGGACACAGGGCGGGGAGCTGTTTTTT.

The rearrangement links TRBV7-8 to TRBJ2-3; the match to TRBD1 covers 10 bases. CDR1 and CDR2 from the germline V gene are SGHVS and FQNEAQ. CDR3 length equals 16 residues. V was clipped by 1 base and J by 1 base; unmatched bases: 2. The CDR3 protein is CASSLDGTGGTDTQYF. In nucleotides, the CDR3 is TGTGCCAGCAGCTTAGATGGGACAGGGGGCACAGATACGCAGTATTTT.

The rearrangement links TRBV2 to TRBJ1-2, with 9 bases matching TRBD1. V lost 4 bases and J lost 7; bases outside the gene matches: 1. Germline CDR1 is SNHLY and CDR2 is FYNNEI. The CDR3 has 12 amino acids. CDR3 amino acids: CASSAGQGGYTF. The DNA for the CDR3 is TGTGCCAGCAGTGCGGGACAGGGTGGCTACACCTTC.

This chain joins TRBV2 and TRBJ2-2, with 9 bases identical to TRBD2. The J segment lost 5 bases and the V segment lost 5 bases, leaving 9 bases of the junction unmatched. From germline, CDR1 is SNHLY and CDR2 FYNNEI. This CDR3 is 16 amino acids long. CDR3 residues: CASSILESGRTGELFF. The CDR3 region has the DNA TGTGCCAGCAGTATCCTAGAGAGCGGGAGGACCGGGGAGCTGTTTTTT.

The chain uses TRBV3-1 (or the pseudogene TRBV3-2) and TRBJ2-1; D is ambiguous. Germline assignment: CDR1 LGHDT and CDR2 YNNKEL (reference sequence). The V end lost 2 bases, the J end lost 6 bases, and 8 bases lay between the germline ends. The CDR3 contains 13 residues. CDR3 region: CASSQIPRNEQFF. The CDR3 DNA follows: TGTGCCAGCAGCCAAATCCCCCGCAATGAGCAGTTCTTC.

The J gene is TRBJ1-3, the V gene TRBV5-8; TRBD1 might be the D (6 bases). This CDR3 spans 14 amino acids. V lost 3 bases, J lost 2 bases, and 9 bases lay in between. Per the germline V gene, CDR1 is SGHTS and CDR2 is YDEGEE. The CDR3 reads CASSWGTTGNTIYF. The CDR3 DNA reads TGTGCCAGCAGCTGGGGGACAACTGGAAACACCATATATTTT.

As to this clone: At one end the junction does not follow the germline gene, possibly because of a read error. V usage is TRBV7-2 and J usage is TRBJ2-1; the D call may be TRBD1 or TRBD2 (6 bases each). Germline assignment: CDR1 SGHTA and CDR2 FQGNSA. The CDR3 extends over 15 amino acids. The DNA of the CDR3 is TGTGCCAGCAGCATAGCGGACAGCTCCTACAATGAGCAGTTCTTC. It encodes CASSIADSSYNEQFF.

The chain carries TRBV6-5 and TRBJ2-7; 11 bases are shared with TRBD1. V lost 7 bases to trimming and J lost 4 bases; unmatched junction nucleotides: 9. The CDR3 loop spans 15 amino acids. Per the germline V gene, CDR1 is MNHEY and CDR2 is SVGAGI. As DNA, the CDR3 is TGTGCCAGCACCATCGCGGACAGGGGGCATTACGAGCAGTACTTC. This sequence encodes CASTIADRGHYEQYF.

V and J are TRBV5-1 and TRBJ2-6, with 9 bases identical to TRBD1. Per germline, CDR1 SGHRS and CDR2 YFSETQ. The V and J ends lost 2 bases and 3 bases, in that order; junction bases with no gene match: 3. This CDR3 has 16 residues. In DNA, the CDR3 is TGCGCCAGCAGCTTACAGGGGGCGATTGGGGCCAACGTCCTGACTTTC. Amino acids: CASSLQGAIGANVLTF.

V gene TRBV27 combines with J gene TRBJ1-3; D remains ambiguous. V lost 4 bases and J lost 0, with 4 bases in between. The CDR3 totals 13 residues. Germline CDR1 reads MNHEY; CDR2 reads SMNVEV (reference sequence). CDR3 in DNA: TGTGCCAGCAGTTGGCCCTCTGGAAACACCATATATTTT. Amino acid sequence: CASSWPSGNTIYF.

The rearrangement links TRBV4-3 to TRBJ2-3; 7 bases are shared with TRBD1. CDR1 and CDR2 from the germline V gene are LGHNA and YSLEER. This CDR3 comprises 16 residues. Trimming took 2 bases from V and 2 from J; bases not matched to a gene: 7. CDR3 residues: CASSQTTGPNTDTQYF. DNA of the CDR3: TGCGCCAGCAGCCAAACGACAGGGCCTAACACAGATACGCAGTATTTT.

This sequence joins TRBV7-9 and TRBJ2-7; tentative D call: TRBD2 (7 bases). This CDR3 is 15 amino acids long. Germline V gene data show CDR1 as SEHNR and CDR2 as FQNEAQ (reference sequence). Trimming took 1 base from V and 7 from J, leaving 17 bases between them. The CDR3 DNA sequence: TGTGCCAGCAGCTTAGGTTCAGGGGAGGGTGGAGAGCAGTACTTC. Translated, it gives CASSLGSGEGGEQYF.

This clone appeared a single time. The chain has TRBV10-3 and TRBJ2-7, with TRBD1 matching over 11 bases. Unmatched junction bases numbered 4, after V lost 5 bases and J lost 1 base. Germline CDR1 and CDR2: ENHRY and SYGVKD. The CDR3 sequence is 15 residues long. CDR3 bases: TGTGCCATCAGTCGAGGGACAGGGGGTTCCTACGAGCAGTACTTC. The encoded protein is CAISRGTGGSYEQYF.